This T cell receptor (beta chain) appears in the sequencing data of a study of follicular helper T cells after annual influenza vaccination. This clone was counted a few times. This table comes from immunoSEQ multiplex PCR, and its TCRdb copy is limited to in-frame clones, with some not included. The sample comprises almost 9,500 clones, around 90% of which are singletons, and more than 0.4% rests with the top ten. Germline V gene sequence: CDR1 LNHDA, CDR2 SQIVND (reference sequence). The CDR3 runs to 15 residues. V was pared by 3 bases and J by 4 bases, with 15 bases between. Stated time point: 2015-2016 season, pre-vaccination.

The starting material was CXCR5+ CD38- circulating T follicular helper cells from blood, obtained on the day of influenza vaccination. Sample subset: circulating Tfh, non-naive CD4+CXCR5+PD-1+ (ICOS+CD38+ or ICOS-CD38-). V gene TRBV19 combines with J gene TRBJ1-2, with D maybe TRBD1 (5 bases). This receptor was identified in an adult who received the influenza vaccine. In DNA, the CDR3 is TGTGCCAGTAGTATTCGGGCAACGGGGGGCTATGGCTACACCTTC. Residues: CASSIRATGGYGYTF.